This T cell receptor beta chain was sequenced for a study of blood T cell repertoires in COVID-19. Study-wide background: Sites in the United States, Italy and Spain provided acute and convalescent COVID-19 samples. PBMCs, B-cell-depleted T cells, or T cells provided the cDNA or gDNA that made up the material.

The CDR3 has 15 residues. As originally analysed: Estimation of nucleated cell counts was performed using reference gene primer amplification. TCRdb's copy holds only in-frame clones and misses some; the assay was immunoSEQ multiplex PCR. That table furnishes V, J and clone size, whereas the DNA furnished D and trimming. There are around 220,000 clones in the sample; around 80% occur only once, and 20% lies in the top ten. The rearrangement links TRBV21-1 to TRBJ2-7; TRBD2 reflects the table's D call only, with no check against the DNA. TRBV21-1 is flagged as a pseudogene. The receptor's source is a man aged 25 to 40 with active or convalescent COVID-19. The sequencing input was peripheral blood. In nucleotides, the CDR3 is TGTGCCAGCAGCACCCGACTAGCGGGGGTCGGCGAGCAGTACTTC. It translates to CASSTRLAGVGEQYF.